Listed below are T cell receptor beta chains from one sample, sequenced in a study of blood T cell repertoires in COVID-19. TCRdb's copy holds only in-frame clones and misses some; the assay was immunoSEQ multiplex PCR. This sample has tens of thousands of clones, with over 65% found just once. Input material: peripheral blood. These receptors were collected from a man in his 70s with acute or convalescent COVID-19. The CDR3 runs from the conserved cysteine through the conserved F or W. Each record gives: clone size, V gene, J gene, D gene, CDR3 protein, CDR3 DNA. The D gene is left open where the match is weak. The size of a clone is reported for some rows only, either as once, few or many, or as a class for expanded clones.

clone size: NA; V gene: TRBV24-1; J gene: TRBJ2-1; D gene: TRBD1; CDR3 protein: CATSDSDRGLGNEQFF; CDR3 DNA: TGTGCCACCAGTGATAGTGACAGGGGGCTAGGCAATGAGCAGTTCTTC
clone size: medium-sized; V gene: TRBV7-9; J gene: TRBJ1-1; D gene: NA; CDR3 protein: CASSTKGLDGTEAFF; CDR3 DNA: TGTGCCAGCAGTACCAAGGGGTTGGACGGCACTGAAGCTTTCTTT
clone size: NA; V gene: TRBV27; J gene: TRBJ1-2; D gene: NA; CDR3 protein: CASRERGHPDTNYGYTF; CDR3 DNA: TGTGCCAGCAGAGAGCGGGGACACCCGGATACCAACTATGGCTACACCTTC
clone size: NA; V gene: TRBV2; J gene: TRBJ1-2; D gene: TRBD1; CDR3 protein: CASSAQGINYGYTF; CDR3 DNA: TGTGCCAGCAGCGCACAGGGGATTAACTATGGCTACACCTTC
clone size: once; V gene: TRBV5-8; J gene: TRBJ2-3; D gene: NA; CDR3 protein: CASSLAVGVATDTQYF; CDR3 DNA: TGTGCCAGCAGCTTGGCCGTAGGGGTCGCGACAGATACGCAGTATTTT
clone size: NA; V gene: TRBV12-3/TRBV12-4; J gene: TRBJ1-1; D gene: NA; CDR3 protein: CASTQTGEAFF; CDR3 DNA: TGTGCCAGCACCCAGACAGGCGAAGCTTTCTTT
clone size: NA; V gene: TRBV30; J gene: TRBJ2-3; D gene: TRBD2; CDR3 protein: CAWSVRLAGTINTQYF; CDR3 DNA: TGTGCCTGGAGTGTACGTCTAGCGGGCACCATCAATACGCAGTATTTT
clone size: NA; V gene: TRBV6-1; J gene: TRBJ2-4; D gene: TRBD1; CDR3 protein: CASSEFGQGLAKNIQYF; CDR3 DNA: TGTGCCAGCAGTGAATTCGGACAGGGTCTAGCCAAAAACATTCAGTACTTC
clone size: few; V gene: TRBV5-4; J gene: TRBJ1-2; D gene: NA; CDR3 protein: CASSLMTAGYTF; CDR3 DNA: TGTGCCAGCAGCTTGATGACAGCTGGCTACACCTTC
clone size: NA; V gene: TRBV28; J gene: TRBJ1-1; D gene: NA; CDR3 protein: CASSPLQVNTEAFF; CDR3 DNA: TGTGCCAGCAGCCCCTTGCAGGTTAACACTGAAGCTTTCTTT
clone size: NA; V gene: TRBV27; J gene: TRBJ2-2; D gene: TRBD1; CDR3 protein: CASARDRGTGELFF; CDR3 DNA: TGTGCCAGCGCCCGCGACAGGGGCACCGGGGAGCTGTTTTTT
clone size: medium-sized; V gene: TRBV6-2/TRBV6-3; J gene: TRBJ1-5; D gene: TRBD1; CDR3 protein: CASSKNDRGYSNQPQHF; CDR3 DNA: TGTGCCAGCAGCAAGAACGACAGGGGGTATAGCAATCAGCCCCAGCATTTT
clone size: NA; V gene: TRBV7-2; J gene: TRBJ2-5; D gene: TRBD2; CDR3 protein: CASSLEAGMKTQYF; CDR3 DNA: TGTGCCAGCAGCTTAGAAGCGGGGATGAAGACCCAGTACTTC
clone size: once; V gene: TRBV14; J gene: TRBJ2-7; D gene: TRBD1; CDR3 protein: CTSGTGATEQYF; CDR3 DNA: TGTACGTCCGGGACAGGGGCAACGGAGCAGTACTTC
clone size: NA; V gene: TRBV5-6; J gene: TRBJ2-7; D gene: TRBD2; CDR3 protein: CASSLSRESSYEQYF; CDR3 DNA: TGTGCCAGCAGCTTGTCGCGGGAGAGCTCCTACGAGCAGTACTTC
clone size: once; V gene: TRBV19; J gene: TRBJ2-5; D gene: TRBD2; CDR3 protein: CASSMFSGGAGETQYF; CDR3 DNA: TGTGCCAGTAGTATGTTCTCGGGGGGGGCCGGAGAGACCCAGTACTTC
clone size: NA; V gene: TRBV5-1; J gene: TRBJ2-5; D gene: NA; CDR3 protein: CASNAPPVETQYF; CDR3 DNA: TGCGCCAGCAACGCTCCGCCGGTGGAGACCCAGTACTTC
clone size: NA; V gene: TRBV6-5; J gene: TRBJ2-1; D gene: NA; CDR3 protein: CASRGTADNEQFF; CDR3 DNA: TGTGCCAGCAGAGGCACAGCCGACAATGAGCAGTTCTTC
clone size: NA; V gene: TRBV5-6; J gene: TRBJ1-2; D gene: NA; CDR3 protein: CASSLTAGAGYTF; CDR3 DNA: TGTGCCAGCAGCTTGACGGCAGGGGCTGGCTACACCTTC
clone size: NA; V gene: TRBV7-2; J gene: TRBJ2-3; D gene: TRBD1; CDR3 protein: CASSAWDSSTYTQYF; CDR3 DNA: TGTGCCAGCAGCGCTTGGGACAGTTCCACCTATACGCAGTATTTT
clone size: NA; V gene: TRBV15; J gene: TRBJ2-1; D gene: NA; CDR3 protein: CATSKVVATIYNEQFF; CDR3 DNA: TGTGCCACCAGCAAAGTAGTAGCGACAATCTACAATGAGCAGTTCTTC
clone size: NA; V gene: TRBV20-1; J gene: TRBJ1-1; D gene: NA; CDR3 protein: CSARGQLEAFF; CDR3 DNA: TGCAGTGCTAGAGGACAGCTTGAAGCTTTCTTT
clone size: NA; V gene: TRBV18; J gene: TRBJ2-2; D gene: NA; CDR3 protein: CASSPEVGELFF; CDR3 DNA: TGTGCCAGCTCACCTGAGGTCGGGGAGCTGTTTTTT
clone size: NA; V gene: TRBV10-3; J gene: TRBJ2-6; D gene: TRBD1; CDR3 protein: CAISDYGTGAPSGANVLTF; CDR3 DNA: TGTGCCATCAGTGACTACGGGACAGGGGCCCCCTCAGGGGCCAACGTCCTGACTTTC
clone size: NA; V gene: TRBV24-1; J gene: TRBJ1-1; D gene: NA; CDR3 protein: CATGTGTEAFF; CDR3 DNA: TGTGCCACCGGCACGGGCACTGAAGCTTTCTTT
clone size: once; V gene: TRBV27; J gene: TRBJ2-7; D gene: TRBD2; CDR3 protein: CASSLGTRYEQYF; CDR3 DNA: TGTGCCAGCAGTTTAGGGACTAGGTACGAGCAGTACTTC
clone size: few; V gene: TRBV7-9; J gene: TRBJ2-2; D gene: TRBD1; CDR3 protein: CASSLGQVNTGELFF; CDR3 DNA: TGTGCCAGCAGCCTCGGACAGGTTAACACCGGGGAGCTGTTTTTT
clone size: NA; V gene: TRBV6-5; J gene: TRBJ1-4; D gene: TRBD1; CDR3 protein: CASSYSGAGGNEKLFF; CDR3 DNA: TGTGCCAGCAGTTACTCGGGGGCAGGGGGGAATGAAAAACTGTTTTTT
clone size: NA; V gene: TRBV29-1; J gene: TRBJ2-5; D gene: TRBD1; CDR3 protein: CSVTDRGSQETQYF; CDR3 DNA: TGCAGCGTAACGGACAGGGGCTCTCAAGAGACCCAGTACTTC
clone size: once; V gene: TRBV28; J gene: TRBJ1-4; D gene: NA; CDR3 protein: CASSINEKLFF; CDR3 DNA: TGTGCCAGCAGTATAAATGAAAAACTGTTTTTT
clone size: NA; V gene: TRBV9; J gene: TRBJ1-2; D gene: NA; CDR3 protein: CASSQGAYGYTF; CDR3 DNA: TGTGCCAGCAGTCAAGGGGCTTATGGCTACACCTTC
clone size: NA; V gene: TRBV5-5; J gene: TRBJ1-5; D gene: TRBD1; CDR3 protein: CASSLAEWTGNQPQHF; CDR3 DNA: TGTGCCAGCAGCTTGGCCGAGTGGACAGGTAATCAGCCCCAGCATTTT
clone size: NA; V gene: TRBV5-6; J gene: TRBJ2-7; D gene: NA; CDR3 protein: CASSLAGPSSYEQYF; CDR3 DNA: TGTGCCAGCAGCTTGGCAGGCCCAAGCTCCTACGAGCAGTACTTC
clone size: NA; V gene: TRBV4-1; J gene: TRBJ2-1; D gene: TRBD2; CDR3 protein: CASSQEHTSGYNEQFF; CDR3 DNA: TGCGCCAGCAGCCAAGAACATACTAGCGGATACAATGAGCAGTTCTTC
clone size: once; V gene: TRBV5-1; J gene: TRBJ2-1; D gene: TRBD2; CDR3 protein: CASSPKRGYNEQFF; CDR3 DNA: TGCGCCAGCAGCCCTAAGCGGGGCTACAATGAGCAGTTCTTC
clone size: NA; V gene: TRBV7-6; J gene: TRBJ2-2; D gene: NA; CDR3 protein: CASSPTGLRNTGELFF; CDR3 DNA: TGTGCCAGCAGCCCTACAGGGCTTAGGAACACCGGGGAGCTGTTTTTT
clone size: NA; V gene: TRBV29-1; J gene: TRBJ1-2; D gene: TRBD1; CDR3 protein: CSVFTGTADGYTF; CDR3 DNA: TGCAGCGTTTTCACCGGGACAGCCGATGGCTACACCTTC
clone size: NA; V gene: TRBV7-9; J gene: TRBJ2-1; D gene: NA; CDR3 protein: CASSLGRVARDFYNEQFF; CDR3 DNA: TGTGCCAGCAGCTTAGGAAGGGTAGCGCGGGACTTTTACAATGAGCAGTTCTTC
clone size: NA; V gene: TRBV5-6; J gene: TRBJ2-1; D gene: NA; CDR3 protein: CASSPIDSYNEQFF; CDR3 DNA: TGTGCCAGCAGCCCAATTGACAGTTACAATGAGCAGTTCTTC
clone size: NA; V gene: TRBV9; J gene: TRBJ2-3; D gene: NA; CDR3 protein: CASSVEGGGSTDTQYF; CDR3 DNA: TGTGCCAGCAGCGTAGAGGGCGGGGGCTCCACAGATACGCAGTATTTT
clone size: NA; V gene: TRBV9; J gene: TRBJ1-1; D gene: NA; CDR3 protein: CASSVSPVAKQGMNTEAFF; CDR3 DNA: TGTGCCAGCAGCGTTAGTCCCGTAGCGAAACAGGGAATGAACACTGAAGCTTTCTTT
clone size: few; V gene: TRBV7-9; J gene: TRBJ1-4; D gene: NA; CDR3 protein: CASTELGGALKEKLFF; CDR3 DNA: TGTGCCAGCACCGAACTAGGGGGGGCATTAAAGGAAAAACTGTTTTTT
clone size: NA; V gene: TRBV9; J gene: TRBJ1-2; D gene: TRBD1; CDR3 protein: CASSVEDRGLYGYTF; CDR3 DNA: TGTGCCAGCAGCGTAGAGGACAGGGGGCTCTATGGCTACACCTTC
clone size: NA; V gene: TRBV25-1; J gene: TRBJ1-2; D gene: NA; CDR3 protein: CASRDNSGVYGYTF; CDR3 DNA: TGTGCCAGCAGAGACAATTCGGGGGTTTATGGCTACACCTTC
clone size: few; V gene: TRBV27; J gene: TRBJ1-6; D gene: NA; CDR3 protein: CASSPTIYNSPLHF; CDR3 DNA: TGTGCCAGCAGCCCCACAATCTATAATTCACCCCTCCACTTT
clone size: NA; V gene: TRBV4-1; J gene: TRBJ1-1; D gene: NA; CDR3 protein: CASSQDRSNTEAFF; CDR3 DNA: TGCGCCAGCAGCCAAGACAGGTCGAACACTGAAGCTTTCTTT
clone size: NA; V gene: TRBV6-5; J gene: TRBJ1-4; D gene: NA; CDR3 protein: CASSNRQAINEKLFF; CDR3 DNA: TGTGCCAGCAGTAACAGACAGGCCATTAATGAAAAACTGTTTTTT
clone size: NA; V gene: TRBV4-3; J gene: TRBJ1-2; D gene: NA; CDR3 protein: CASSQDFFRDSNYGYTF; CDR3 DNA: TGCGCCAGCAGCCAAGACTTCTTTAGGGACTCCAACTATGGCTACACCTTC